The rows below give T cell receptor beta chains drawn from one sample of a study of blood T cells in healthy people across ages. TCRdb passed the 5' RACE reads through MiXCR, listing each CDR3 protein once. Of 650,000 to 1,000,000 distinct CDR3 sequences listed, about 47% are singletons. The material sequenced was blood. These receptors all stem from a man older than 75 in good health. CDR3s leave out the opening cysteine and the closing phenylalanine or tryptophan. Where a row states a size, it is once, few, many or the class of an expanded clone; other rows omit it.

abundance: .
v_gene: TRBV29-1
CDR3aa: SVAYSDREQY

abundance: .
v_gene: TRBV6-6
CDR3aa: ASSYSGRPELY

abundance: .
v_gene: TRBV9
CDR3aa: ASSVTGSGEQY

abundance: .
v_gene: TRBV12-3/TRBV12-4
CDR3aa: ACSILPGQGYEQY

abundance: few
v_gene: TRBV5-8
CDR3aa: ASSSETSGTYEQY

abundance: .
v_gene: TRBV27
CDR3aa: ASSLWSGGNYNEQF

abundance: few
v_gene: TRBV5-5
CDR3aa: ASSLGTSESYEQY

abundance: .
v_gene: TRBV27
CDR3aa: ASSPGGGTQY

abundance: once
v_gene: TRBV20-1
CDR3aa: SARDRRAGGVVSTDTQY

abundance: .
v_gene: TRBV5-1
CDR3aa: ASSLEAAFNYGYT

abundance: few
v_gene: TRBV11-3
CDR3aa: ASSLLGPGADEQF

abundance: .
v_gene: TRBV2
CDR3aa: ASSEFGPAGETQY